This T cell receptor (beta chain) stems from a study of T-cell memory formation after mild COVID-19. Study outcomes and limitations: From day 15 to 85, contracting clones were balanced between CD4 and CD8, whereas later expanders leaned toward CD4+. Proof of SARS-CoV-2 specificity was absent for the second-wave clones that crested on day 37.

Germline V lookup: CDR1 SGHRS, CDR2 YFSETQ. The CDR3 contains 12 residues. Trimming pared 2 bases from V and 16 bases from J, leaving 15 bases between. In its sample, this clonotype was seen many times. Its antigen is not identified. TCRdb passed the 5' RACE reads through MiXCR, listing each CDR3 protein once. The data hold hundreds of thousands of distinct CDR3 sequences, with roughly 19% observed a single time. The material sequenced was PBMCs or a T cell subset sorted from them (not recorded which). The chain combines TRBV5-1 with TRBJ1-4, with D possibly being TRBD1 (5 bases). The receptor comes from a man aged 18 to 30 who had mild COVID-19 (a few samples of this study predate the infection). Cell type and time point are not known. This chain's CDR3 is CASSFRDPTRFF. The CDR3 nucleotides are TGCGCCAGCAGCTTCCGGGACCCCACACGGTTTTTT.